This is a list of T cell receptor beta chains from one sample in a study of blood T cell repertoires in COVID-19. The protocol was immunoSEQ multiplex PCR, while the TCRdb copy is restricted to in-frame clones and leaves out a portion. The sample consists of 300,000 to 350,000 clones, 90% of them appearing once. Sequenced material: PBMCs or T cells enriched from blood (not recorded which). The receptors originated from a woman younger than 30 with acute COVID-19. Both conserved end residues are part of each CDR3. A D gene is named only where the DNA matches it firmly. Size values are once, few and many counts, or a class for expanded clones, and some rows have none.

CDR3aa	d_gene	v_gene	j_gene	abundance
CASSVTGAAGELFF	TRBD1	TRBV5-1	TRBJ2-2	.
CASSQVGGSSEETQYF	TRBD2	TRBV4-1	TRBJ2-5	.
CASSWDTGDEQYF	TRBD1	TRBV6-5	TRBJ2-7	.
CASSTQIQETQYF	.	TRBV19	TRBJ2-5	.
CASSLKAGGYGELFF	TRBD2	TRBV28	TRBJ2-2	.
CASSSQRGQGMDGYTF	TRBD1	TRBV11-2	TRBJ1-2	.
CASRPHRENQPQHF	.	TRBV19	TRBJ1-5	.
CASSQTDSSFGEQFF	.	TRBV4-1	TRBJ2-1	.
CASKNSRVDRASNEQFF	TRBD1	TRBV5-8	TRBJ2-1	.
CASRRTASHNEQFF	.	TRBV5-1	TRBJ2-1	.
CASSQWRTDTQYF	.	TRBV7-2	TRBJ2-3	.
CASSLDYPNEQYF	.	TRBV11-2	TRBJ2-7	.
CASTVGTGGSNSNQPQHF	TRBD1	TRBV19	TRBJ1-5	.
CASSVKRTGQSYNSPLHF	TRBD1	TRBV9	TRBJ1-6	.
CASSPAVQETQYF	.	TRBV9	TRBJ2-5	.
CASSPAGGRTQYF	TRBD1	TRBV7-9	TRBJ2-5	.
CASSPGGGRGRYNEQFF	.	TRBV11-3	TRBJ2-1	.
CASSLRDRGSGNTIYF	TRBD1	TRBV3-1/TRBV3-2	TRBJ1-3	many
CASKYSEGGGRMNTEAFF	.	TRBV28	TRBJ1-1	.
CASSPGPGGNEQFF	TRBD2	TRBV28	TRBJ2-1	.
CASSERGFLSTEAFF	.	TRBV6-1	TRBJ1-1	many
CASSNLGVAGGGLIDNQPQHF	.	TRBV7-7	TRBJ1-5	.
CASSPPPRGQVFATYEQYF	TRBD1	TRBV23-1	TRBJ2-7	.
CASSDPRDFYNEQFF	.	TRBV19	TRBJ2-1	.
CASSKGKTSGSTYNEQFF	.	TRBV21-1	TRBJ2-1	.
CASSSGTTRGGELFF	TRBD2	TRBV14	TRBJ2-2	.
CASRQGTYNEQFF	TRBD1	TRBV3-1/TRBV3-2	TRBJ2-1	.
CASLGPTSGLYNEQFF	TRBD2	TRBV28	TRBJ2-1	.
CASSSSSGRTSRRNEQFF	TRBD2	TRBV3-1/TRBV3-2	TRBJ2-1	.
CASSARELAANEQFF	TRBD2	TRBV7-9	TRBJ2-1	.
CASSYLAGASEQYF	TRBD2	TRBV5-1	TRBJ2-7	.
CASSLDGGMSYEQYF	.	TRBV5-4	TRBJ2-7	.
CASSLAGENIQYF	TRBD2	TRBV28	TRBJ2-4	.
CASSLYHTGTDYGYTF	.	TRBV3-1/TRBV3-2	TRBJ1-2	.
CASSLRLAGDQPQHF	.	TRBV2	TRBJ1-5	.
CATSEATQPYGYTF	.	TRBV24-1	TRBJ1-2	.
CASSPSRDRPTGGYTF	TRBD1	TRBV27	TRBJ1-2	.
CASSYTGFGQPQHF	.	TRBV27	TRBJ1-5	.
CASSLSGQGGGEQFF	TRBD1	TRBV5-1	TRBJ2-1	few
CASSVGSGNLETQYF	TRBD2	TRBV9	TRBJ2-5	.
CASSLFDRGGGNTIYF	TRBD1	TRBV28	TRBJ1-3	.
CASSPEDRRTEAFF	.	TRBV4-1	TRBJ1-1	.
CASSYSAGGEQYF	TRBD2	TRBV7-3	TRBJ2-7	.
CAISHRSGSPYEQYF	.	TRBV10-3	TRBJ2-7	.
CASSTGSSGANVLTF	.	TRBV28	TRBJ2-6	.
CASRMGGTGYNYGYTF	TRBD1	TRBV28	TRBJ1-2	.
CASSPSMGEREGTDTQYF	TRBD2	TRBV7-2	TRBJ2-3	.
CASSPWAPSSYEQYF	.	TRBV5-1	TRBJ2-7	.
CASSPPDRSFGNTIYF	TRBD1	TRBV28	TRBJ1-3	.
CASRTGPAGNTIYF	.	TRBV19	TRBJ1-3	.
CASSRQDANTGELFF	.	TRBV2	TRBJ2-2	.